A single sample gave rise to the 29 T cell receptor beta chains below, sequenced in a study of CD4 T cells in relation to SARS-CoV-2 and coronaviruses. The antigens these receptors bind are not known. Assay used: immunoSEQ multiplex PCR; TCRdb lists only in-frame clones, some missing. The repertoire has approximately 39,000 clones, roughly 80% of them found once; the top ten carry about 20%. Sequencing was carried out using memory CD4+ T cells from PBMCs, cultured in vitro. These receptors came from an adult with COVID-19.

The V call is TRBV7-3, the J call TRBJ2-7, with TRBD1 matching over 11 bases. The CDR3 loop spans 15 amino acids. Germline CDR1 reads SGHTA; CDR2 reads FQGTGA. V was pared by 3 bases and J by 3 bases, with 4 bases of the junction left unmatched. CDR3 loop: CASSLAGTGGYEQYF. CDR3 sequence (DNA): TGTGCCAGCAGCTTGGCCGGGACAGGGGGCTACGAGCAGTACTTC.

This sequence joins TRBV15 and TRBJ2-7; the match to TRBD1 covers 8 bases. V lost 3 bases and J lost 3; bases outside the gene matches: 7. In germline, CDR1 is LNHNV, CDR2 YYDKDF (reference sequence). The CDR3 is made up of 15 amino acids. The CDR3 protein is CATSSKQGVGYEQYF. The CDR3 nucleotides read TGTGCCACCAGCAGCAAACAGGGGGTAGGCTACGAGCAGTACTTC.

This clone came up a few times. The chain employs TRBV7-9 and TRBJ2-1; 12 bases fit TRBD2. The V segment lost 0 bases and the J segment 10 bases; nucleotides outside the gene matches: 1. Germline CDR1 is SEHNR and CDR2 is FQNEAQ (reference sequence). The CDR3 loop spans 14 amino acids. The CDR3 coding sequence is TGTGCCAGCAGCTTAGCACTAGCGGGAGGAGAGCAGTTCTTC. As protein: CASSLALAGGEQFF.

The chain carries TRBV12-3 or TRBV12-4 and TRBJ2-7; D is undetermined. The CDR3 loop spans 13 amino acids. V was clipped by 6 bases and J by 6 bases, with 15 bases between them. The CDR3 DNA is TGTGCCAGCAGCCGCCCCGTGACCGCCGAGCAGTACTTC. Protein product: CASSRPVTAEQYF.

The CDR3, as DNA: TGTGCCAGCAGGATGACAGGGGCGTCAGATACGCAGTATTTT. Its translation: CASRMTGASDTQYF. The chain combines TRBV2 with TRBJ2-3, with 8 bases lining up with TRBD1. The germline CDR1 and CDR2 sequences are SNHLY and FYNNEI. V lost 6 bases and J lost 4; bases outside the gene matches: 6. The CDR3 runs 14 residues.

The genes are TRBV10-3 and TRBJ1-4; 7 bases map to TRBD1. Losses at the gene ends were 10 bases for V and 8 bases for J; bases not matched to a gene: 7. Germline CDR1 reads ENHRY; CDR2 reads SYGVKD. The CDR3 is 12 amino acids. DNA for the CDR3: TGTGCCACCCCGACAGGGAAAGAAAAACTGTTTTTT. Protein: CATPTGKEKLFF.

This clone came up once. The CDR3 nucleotides read TGTGCCAGCTCACCACCTACTTGGCTAGCGGGAGTTAGGTCCTACAATGAGCAGTTCTTC. Its translation is CASSPPTWLAGVRSYNEQFF. The chain is built from TRBV18 and TRBJ2-1, with 10 bases matching TRBD2. Germline assignment: CDR1 KGHSH and CDR2 LQKENI. The junction had 12 bases not matched to a gene; V was cut back by 0 bases and J by 1 base. The length of the CDR3 is 20 residues.

The CDR3 region is CASSVGTSGRFDKNIQYF. CDR3 in DNA: TGTGCCAGCAGCGTTGGGACTAGCGGGAGATTCGACAAAAACATTCAGTACTTC. The V and J genes are TRBV9 and TRBJ2-4, with 14 bases fitting TRBD2. The CDR3 has 18 amino acids. Unmatched junction bases numbered 7, after V lost 2 bases and J lost 3 bases. Germline V gene lookup returns CDR1 SGDLS and CDR2 YYNGEE.

The J gene is TRBJ2-5, the V gene TRBV5-8; TRBD1 agrees at 8 bases. Germline V lookup: CDR1 SGHTS, CDR2 YDEGEE. The CDR3 contains 19 residues. Germline trimming cut 4 bases from V and 2 bases from J; bases unmatched to any gene: 19. The CDR3 DNA follows: TGTGCCAGCAGCGCCTTTGGACAGGGAGGAACGGAACTACAAGAGACCCAGTACTTC. Protein: CASSAFGQGGTELQETQYF.

J is TRBJ1-4 and V is TRBV5-1, with 7 positions matching TRBD1. The germline V gene encodes CDR1 SGHRS and CDR2 YFSETQ. This CDR3 region has 20 residues. Losses at the gene ends were 6 bases for V and 0 bases for J; bases not matched to a gene: 20. CDR3 coding DNA: TGCGCCAGCATCCTATACCCGGGACAGCGAGACCCGCCAACTAATGAAAAACTGTTTTTT. Translation: CASILYPGQRDPPTNEKLFF.

V and J are TRBV6-6 and TRBJ2-1; 7 nucleotides agree with TRBD2. CDR3 length: 16 amino acids. Trimming removed 2 bases from V and 0 bases from J; junction bases left unmatched: 4. Germline V lookup: CDR1 MNHNY, CDR2 SVGAGI (reference sequence). The CDR3 sequence: CASSYTSVSSYNEQFF. As DNA, the CDR3 is TGTGCCAGCAGTTACACTAGCGTAAGCTCCTACAATGAGCAGTTCTTC.

This sequence joins TRBV28 and TRBJ1-2; TRBD1 matches 7 bases. The CDR3 is made up of 14 amino acids. CDR1 MDHEN and CDR2 SYDVKM come from the germline V gene. The trim removed 2 bases at V and 2 bases at J, leaving 2 bases unmatched. For the CDR3, the DNA is TGTGCCAGCAGTTTAGCAGGGGGGAACTATGGCTACACCTTC. Amino acid sequence: CASSLAGGNYGYTF.

DNA of the CDR3: TGTGCCAGCAGCTTGACAGGAAGGGATACGCAGTATTTT. Its translation is CASSLTGRDTQYF. The chain is built from TRBV5-4 and TRBJ2-3, with TRBD1 as a possible D gene (5 bases). The V and J ends lost 1 base and 6 bases respectively, with 9 bases between them. Germline V gene sequence: CDR1 SGHNT, CDR2 YYREEE (reference sequence). The CDR3 loop spans 13 amino acids. The variable domain in full, completed from reference TRBV5-4 and TRBJ2-3, reads ETGVTQSPTHLIKTRGQQVTLRCSSQSGHNTVSWYQQALGQGPQFIFQYYREEENGRGNFPPRFSGLQFPNYSSELNVNALELDDSALYLCASSLTGRDTQYFGPGTRLTVL.

In this sample, this clone turned up a few times. V usage is TRBV30 and J usage is TRBJ1-6; 7 bases line up with TRBD1. CDR3 length: 13 amino acids. The germline V gene has CDR1 GTSNPN and CDR2 SVGIG (reference sequence). The V gene end was trimmed by 3 bases and the J gene end by 7 bases; junction bases not matched to a gene: 3. In nucleotides, the CDR3 is TGTGCCTGGAGCCCGGGACAGAATTCACCCCTCCACTTT. This codes for CAWSPGQNSPLHF.

This chain links TRBV21-1 with TRBJ1-2. TRBV21-1 is flagged as a pseudogene. The CDR3 length is 12 residues. CDR3 nucleotides: TGTGCCAGCACCCCGACCTTGGGAGGCTACACCTTC. Its protein product is CASTPTLGGYTF.

The chain recombines TRBV7-9 with TRBJ2-1; 7 bases are shared with TRBD2. The length of the CDR3 is 16 residues. The junction had 13 bases not matched to a gene; V was cut back by 2 bases and J by 9 bases. From germline, CDR1 is SEHNR and CDR2 FQNEAQ (reference sequence). CDR3 region: CASSLTASSERGEQFF. CDR3 nucleotide sequence: TGTGCCAGCAGCTTAACCGCGTCTAGCGAGCGGGGTGAGCAGTTCTTC.

The chain employs TRBV4-3 and TRBJ1-2; D remains ambiguous. Per the germline V gene, CDR1 is LGHNA and CDR2 is YSLEER. The CDR3 runs 15 residues. Trimming removed 0 bases at V and 7 bases at J, with 15 bases between. CDR3 sequence: CASSQDPFNRGGYTF. CDR3 sequence (DNA): TGCGCCAGCAGCCAAGATCCCTTCAACCGGGGTGGCTACACCTTC.

This clone was detected only once. This rearrangement joins TRBV15 to TRBJ1-5; 7 bases fit TRBD1. Trimming removed 5 bases from V and 7 bases from J; junction bases left unmatched: 5. The CDR3 extends over 13 amino acids. Germline assignment: CDR1 LNHNV and CDR2 YYDKDF (reference sequence). CDR3 amino acids: CATSSGGGQPQHF. In DNA, the CDR3 is TGTGCCACCAGCTCAGGGGGAGGCCAGCCCCAGCATTTT.

This chain joins TRBV28 and TRBJ2-7; D gene ambiguous. The V gene's germline CDR1 is MDHEN and CDR2 SYDVKM. The CDR3 has 13 residues. V was trimmed by 8 bases and J by 0 bases, leaving 11 bases between them. CDR3 nucleotide sequence: TGTGCCAGCGTGGACCCGAACTCCTACGAGCAGTACTTC. It specifies CASVDPNSYEQYF.

J is TRBJ2-5 and V is TRBV28; D is perhaps TRBD1 or TRBD2 (8 bases each). The CDR3 has 15 amino acids. V lost 6 bases to trimming and J lost 11 bases, with 25 bases between them. CDR1 MDHEN and CDR2 SYDVKM come from the germline V gene. As DNA, the CDR3 is TGTGCCAGCAGCCCAGGGGGCAGGGAGACTAGCGAACAGTACTTC. Encoded protein: CASSPGGRETSEQYF.

The rearrangement uses TRBV18 and TRBJ2-2; TRBD2 aligns across 9 bases. The germline CDR1 and CDR2 sequences are KGHSH and LQKENI. With V trimmed by 5 bases and J by 1 base, 5 bases remained unmatched. The CDR3 sequence is 16 residues long. The chain's CDR3 is CASSRGLALNTGELFF. Here the CDR3 DNA reads TGTGCCAGCTCAAGGGGACTAGCTCTGAACACCGGGGAGCTGTTTTTT.

J is TRBJ2-3 and V is TRBV28; D is unresolved. The ends were cut back, 8 bases at V and 6 bases at J, with 18 bases in the middle. CDR3 length: 14 amino acids. Germline CDR1 is MDHEN and CDR2 is SYDVKM. This CDR3 reads CASAGPDNPDTQYF. CDR3 coding DNA: TGTGCCAGCGCCGGACCAGATAACCCGGATACGCAGTATTTT.

V gene TRBV5-1 combines with J gene TRBJ2-5; 9 bases fit TRBD2. CDR3 length: 16 amino acids. J lost 5 bases, V lost 1 base, and 9 bases had no gene match. Germline CDR1 and CDR2: SGHRS and YFSETQ. CDR3 in amino acids: CASSLWSSGMGETQYF. CDR3 in DNA: TGCGCCAGCAGCTTGTGGTCTAGCGGGATGGGCGAGACCCAGTACTTC.

This clone was detected only a few times. V and J are TRBV5-1 and TRBJ2-3; D is undetermined. CDR1 SGHRS and CDR2 YFSETQ come from the germline V gene. V lost 6 bases and J lost 2, with 4 bases in between. This CDR3 spans 11 amino acids. The CDR3, as DNA: TGCGCCAGCACCCTCACAGATACGCAGTATTTT. It encodes CASTLTDTQYF.

This clone was counted a few times. V and J are TRBV24-1 and TRBJ2-1, with D maybe TRBD2 (5 bases). V shed 4 bases and J shed 10 bases, with 22 bases lying between them. The germline V gene encodes CDR1 KGHDR and CDR2 SFDVKD. This CDR3 has 16 residues. CDR3 in amino acids: CATSDTRATRLGEQFF. The CDR3 DNA follows: TGTGCCACCAGTGACACTAGGGCCACAAGGTTGGGCGAGCAGTTCTTC.

The genes are TRBV19 and TRBJ2-1; no reliable D call. Germline V CDR1 and CDR2: LNHDA, SQIVND (reference sequence). This CDR3 region has 12 residues. V was shortened by 0 bases and J by 10 bases, with 7 bases between the two germline ends. CDR3 residues: CASSIEAREQFF. In nucleotides, the CDR3 is TGTGCCAGTAGTATAGAGGCGAGGGAGCAGTTCTTC.

The rearrangement links TRBV12-3 or TRBV12-4 to TRBJ2-7; no definite D call. This CDR3 comprises 11 residues. Trimming removed 6 bases at V and 3 bases at J, with 6 bases between. The DNA of the CDR3 is TGTGCCAGCAGGTCCTTCTACGAGCAGTACTTC. Translating gives CASRSFYEQYF.

The gene calls are TRBV9 and TRBJ2-1; no clear D. Germline V CDR1 and CDR2: SGDLS, YYNGEE. This CDR3 region has 12 residues. Trimming stripped 3 bases from V and 4 bases from J, with 5 bases between. The CDR3 DNA is TGTGCCAGCAGCGCCGATTACAATGAGCAGTTCTTC. It translates to CASSADYNEQFF.

The chain employs TRBV1 and TRBJ1-2; the table's D call TRBD1 went unverified against the DNA. TRBV1 is flagged as a pseudogene. CDR3 size: 21 residues. The CDR3 loop is CTSSQTGASRTEPVGGDGYTF. The CDR3 coding sequence is TGCACCAGCAGCCAGACAGGGGCCTCCCGCACGGAGCCTGTTGGAGGTGATGGCTACACCTTC.